This T cell receptor beta chain was retrieved from a study of blood T cell repertoires in COVID-19 (dated by TCRdb to the early 2020s). For the study in its entirety: Collaborator samples came from the United States, Italy and Spain and covered acute and convalescent phases of COVID-19. Subjects who had been exposed to COVID-19, were actively infected with it, or had recovered from it provided the deeply sampled blood TCRbeta repertoires that made up the dataset. Samples were obtained from the ongoing ImmuneRACE study (first 160 participants) and from approximately 1,200 subjects provided by 6 global collaborators. The repertoires were made available in a free public database intended to serve as a resource for research on the immune response to SARS-CoV-2. The prospective study material was composed of cDNA or gDNA derived from T cells, B-cell-depleted T cells, or PBMCs. HLA class I and class II types, where available, came from metadata supplied by the sample provider rather than from assay-based typing. Sample metadata almost always included a de-identified subject ID, COVID-19 status, age in years and sex.

Broader findings and caveats from the paper: The quantity of clinical and demographic metadata differed by source and by participant and was supplied without curation.

Enrolling through a virtual design, the prospective study's participants ranged in age from roughly 18 to 95 years and lived across 24 United States geographic areas. In the prospective study, cohorts were assigned on the basis of participant-reported clinical history obtained from a screening survey and a study questionnaire. Recovered participants in ImmuneRACE Cohort 3 were defined as having two consecutive negative NP/OP PCR tests, clearance from a healthcare professional, or resolution of symptoms. Each participant in the prospective study had whole blood, serum and a nasopharyngeal or oropharyngeal swab collected by mobile phlebotomists. Prospective study participants could optionally give additional blood draws and questionnaires over a roughly two-month period. Before DNA extraction, blood samples from the prospective study were shipped at room temperature or frozen. For CDR1 and CDR2, the germline V gene lists LGHNT and FRNRAP. The CDR3 runs 11 residues from the cysteine to the phenylalanine. Only CDR3 DNA is held: 33 bases, read in frame from base 1. V lost 7 bases and J lost 5 bases; the stretch between them is 8 bases long.

Details on this clone: Its antigen target is currently unknown. Within one base of it there is no much larger clone, and no base qualities were kept.

TCRbeta CDR3 regions were amplified from genomic DNA using the immunoSEQ Assay, a bias-controlled multiplex PCR. The authors processed their data as follows. The number of nucleated cells in each sample was estimated from the amplification of reference gene primers within the assay. To quantify the absolute abundance of each unique TCRbeta CDR3 rearrangement, sequence reads were collapsed and filtered. Productive Simpson clonality was computed per sample as the square root of Simpson's diversity index over productive rearrangements. TCRdb mirrors the immuneACCESS table, restricted to in-frame sequences. Some clones are absent from its copies; in checked studies, under half trace to an unresolved V gene, and the reason for the others is unknown. That table gives V, J and clone size, and the DNA gave D and trimming. The sample table lists about 390,000 clones, more than 75% of them with a count of one. Roughly a tenth of the sample belongs to the ten largest clones.

Sequencing was done on a sample of PBMCs or T cells enriched from blood (not recorded which). The sequence links TRBV12-5 to TRBJ2-5; no confident D gene assignment can be made. The TCR was taken from a woman aged 45-59 years who had recovered from COVID-19. The bases read TGTGCTAGTGCCTTCGGGGAGACCCAGTACTTC. The resulting protein is CASAFGETQYF.